These T cell receptor beta chains were read from a single sample in a study of shared clonotypes between healthy human individuals. The protocol was immunoSEQ multiplex PCR, while the TCRdb copy is restricted to in-frame clones and leaves out a portion. In the table there are 450,000 or so clones, roughly three quarters of which are singletons. Material: PBMCs. The receptors shown here come from a woman in her thirties or forties in good health. Some clones in this sample may be carry-over from other donors' samples. Each CDR3 is given without its conserved first and last residue. Fields, in order: V gene, CDR3 protein.

v_gene: TRBV15; CDR3aa: ATAPGGRNEQY
v_gene: TRBV10-3; CDR3aa: AISGGRGTEAF
v_gene: TRBV19; CDR3aa: ASSKNRETGEQY
v_gene: TRBV7-3; CDR3aa: ASGVAGGPSEQF
v_gene: TRBV18; CDR3aa: ASSPNTGPNTEAF
v_gene: TRBV2; CDR3aa: ASSRQGNTEAF
v_gene: TRBV5-4; CDR3aa: ASSPPGTSGTREQY
v_gene: TRBV9; CDR3aa: ASSVTSTSYEQY
v_gene: TRBV7-9; CDR3aa: ASSRTKTPGQPLGEQY
v_gene: TRBV4-3; CDR3aa: ASSLGGGFDGYT
v_gene: TRBV28; CDR3aa: ASSSRYEQY
v_gene: TRBV7-9; CDR3aa: ASSLQGLAVD
v_gene: TRBV28; CDR3aa: ASSFVGGNQPQH
v_gene: TRBV9; CDR3aa: ASSVSQDSYNEQF
v_gene: TRBV6-5; CDR3aa: ASSYSRGTHQPQH
v_gene: TRBV2; CDR3aa: ASSRDRAVGYGYT
v_gene: TRBV28; CDR3aa: ASSLTQGEAEAF
v_gene: TRBV11-2; CDR3aa: ASSLDWLADYNEQF
v_gene: TRBV28; CDR3aa: ASFQAGAHQPQH
v_gene: TRBV5-6; CDR3aa: ASSLDWSGTDTQY
v_gene: TRBV18; CDR3aa: ASSARGQGVSGANVLT
v_gene: TRBV27; CDR3aa: ASSRLRGTYEQY
v_gene: TRBV18; CDR3aa: ASSPPGTGETGELF
v_gene: TRBV2; CDR3aa: ASRPGQGFGYT
v_gene: TRBV6-1; CDR3aa: ASSEQGRYTDTQY
v_gene: TRBV7-2; CDR3aa: ASRRTRLAGELF
v_gene: TRBV7-2; CDR3aa: ASSNRDQGSYNEQF
v_gene: TRBV10-3; CDR3aa: AISVLSGRNYGYT
v_gene: TRBV10-3; CDR3aa: AISGLAGNEQF
v_gene: TRBV9; CDR3aa: ASSVAVGSETQY
v_gene: TRBV27; CDR3aa: ASSLFSVDSIQPQH
v_gene: TRBV11-2; CDR3aa: ASSSGTTHYEQY
v_gene: TRBV7-9; CDR3aa: ASSLGGGQGSSGNTIY
v_gene: TRBV5-5; CDR3aa: ASSRTGTQNQPQH
v_gene: TRBV7-9; CDR3aa: ASSWGSGNTIY
v_gene: TRBV7-3; CDR3aa: ASSLGGGSGQETQY
v_gene: TRBV18; CDR3aa: ASSPANRGTDNEKLF
v_gene: TRBV5-1; CDR3aa: ASGITGDDGYT
v_gene: TRBV6-1; CDR3aa: ASSYQRMQY
v_gene: TRBV5-1; CDR3aa: ASSRLTGNTEAF
v_gene: TRBV27; CDR3aa: ASSQGLAGRGIVETQY
v_gene: TRBV10-3; CDR3aa: AISEQAEAF
v_gene: TRBV27; CDR3aa: ASSFSGSYGYT
v_gene: TRBV28; CDR3aa: ASSLWGSGIYEQY
v_gene: TRBV11-3; CDR3aa: ASSLGRTDTQY
v_gene: TRBV5-1; CDR3aa: ASSLAVGTGKNYEQY
v_gene: TRBV7-6; CDR3aa: ASSARLAGIQETQY
v_gene: TRBV25-1; CDR3aa: ASSESGDIDGYT
v_gene: TRBV20-1; CDR3aa: SAASYNEQF
v_gene: TRBV13; CDR3aa: ASSFGQRTYNEQF
v_gene: TRBV30; CDR3aa: AWSRVTPTDTQY
v_gene: TRBV15; CDR3aa: ATSRDRDTGELF
v_gene: TRBV5-1; CDR3aa: ASSSTSGTYNEQF
v_gene: TRBV7-8; CDR3aa: ASSFGAPDQPQH
v_gene: TRBV11-3; CDR3aa: ASSYSPRDEQF
v_gene: TRBV18; CDR3aa: ASSAGRSDSPLH